Listed below are T cell receptor beta chains from one sample, sequenced in a study of blood T cell repertoires in COVID-19. Data came from immunoSEQ multiplex PCR; TCRdb stores just in-frame clones and leaves some out. The sample records about 160,000 clones, about 93% being singletons. The source material was peripheral blood. The receptors were gathered from a woman aged 50 to 60 with acute or convalescent COVID-19. CDR3s include the opening cysteine and the closing phenylalanine or tryptophan. Each record gives: J gene, V gene, D gene, clone size, CDR3 protein, CDR3 DNA. The D gene is left open where the match is weak. Not all rows give a size; the values are once, few, many and, for expanded clones, a class.

TRBJ2-3,TRBV10-3,TRBD1,-,CAISEDRVTTDTQYF,TGTGCCATCAGTGAGGACAGGGTAACCACAGATACGCAGTATTTT
TRBJ1-2,TRBV28,TRBD1,-,CASSSPGQGAYGYTF,TGTGCCAGCAGTTCCCCGGGACAGGGGGCCTATGGCTACACCTTC
TRBJ1-1,TRBV6-5,-,-,CASSYSGWTANTEAFF,TGTGCCAGCAGTTACTCCGGCTGGACAGCGAACACTGAAGCTTTCTTT
TRBJ1-3,TRBV6-5,TRBD1,-,CASSYSTGETGNTIYF,TGTGCCAGCAGTTACTCGACAGGGGAGACTGGAAACACCATATATTTT
TRBJ1-2,TRBV30,-,-,CAWGLPVDSRYGYTF,TGTGCCTGGGGCCTCCCCGTGGACAGCCGCTATGGCTACACCTTC
TRBJ2-4,TRBV19,-,-,CASSSPGMAKNIQYF,TGTGCCAGTAGTAGCCCAGGGATGGCCAAAAACATTCAGTACTTC
TRBJ1-6,TRBV7-3,TRBD1,-,CASSSGTGLESPLHF,TGTGCCAGCAGCTCTGGGACAGGGTTGGAGTCACCCCTCCACTTT
TRBJ1-5,TRBV12-5,TRBD1,once,CASGLGTGVSNQPQHF,TGTGCTAGTGGTTTGGGGACAGGGGTTAGCAATCAGCCCCAGCATTTT
TRBJ2-1,TRBV10-3,-,-,CAISREPRRNEQFF,TGTGCCATCAGTCGGGAGCCCCGTAGGAATGAGCAGTTCTTC
TRBJ1-4,TRBV7-8,TRBD1,-,CASSTQTGVNEKLFF,TGTGCCAGCAGCACGCAGACAGGGGTGAATGAAAAACTGTTTTTT
TRBJ2-7,TRBV11-1,-,-,CASSLTPGGLRPF,TGTGCCAGCAGCCTAACCCCCGGAGGCCTACGACCCTTC
TRBJ2-3,TRBV5-4,TRBD1,-,CASSLGGGQGEVTQYF,TGTGCCAGCAGCTTGGGTGGTGGACAGGGGGAGGTTACGCAGTATTTT
TRBJ1-5,TRBV7-8,-,-,CASSPRRGSNQPQHF,TGTGCCAGCAGCCCCAGGCGGGGCAGCAATCAGCCCCAGCATTTT
TRBJ2-5,TRBV28,TRBD1,few,CASSPSGQGAGETQYF,TGTGCCAGCAGTCCGTCGGGACAGGGGGCGGGAGAGACCCAGTACTTC
TRBJ2-1,TRBV24-1,TRBD2,-,CATSISGGAKGNEQFF,TGTGCCACCAGTATTAGCGGGGGGGCCAAGGGCAATGAGCAGTTCTTC
TRBJ1-5,TRBV25-1,-,-,CASSEYLTADSNQPQHF,TGTGCCAGCAGTGAATATTTGACAGCTGATAGCAATCAGCCCCAGCATTTT
TRBJ1-6,TRBV10-2,-,-,CASSERGGHNSPLYF,TGCGCCAGCAGTGAGCGAGGGGGTCATAATTCACCCCTCTACTTT
TRBJ1-1,TRBV28,-,-,CASSLPRETEAFF,TGTGCCAGCAGTCTCCCCCGGGAGACTGAAGCTTTCTTT
TRBJ2-3,TRBV28,TRBD2,-,CASSPRTSGRVSTDTQYF,TGTGCCAGCAGTCCCAGGACTAGCGGGAGGGTTAGCACAGATACGCAGTATTTT
TRBJ1-6,TRBV28,-,-,CASSFWAGGAPLHF,TGTGCCAGCAGTTTCTGGGCCGGCGGGGCACCCCTCCACTTT
TRBJ1-1,TRBV14,-,-,CASSQGIRAEAFF,TGTGCCAGCAGCCAAGGGATTCGGGCTGAAGCTTTCTTT
TRBJ1-3,TRBV10-3,-,-,CAISLDRTSSGNTIYF,TGTGCCATCAGTTTAGACAGGACGAGCTCTGGAAACACCATATATTTT
TRBJ1-1,TRBV30,-,-,CAWSALGTEAFF,TGTGCCTGGAGTGCTTTAGGGACAGAAGCTTTCTTT
TRBJ2-7,TRBV20-1,-,-,CSARLDYEQYF,TGCAGTGCAAGACTAGACTACGAGCAGTACTTC
TRBJ1-4,TRBV3-1/TRBV3-2,-,-,CASSLLLGAGYNEKLFF,TGTGCCAGCAGTTTGCTGTTAGGAGCGGGCTATAATGAAAAACTGTTTTTT
TRBJ1-6,TRBV10-1,-,few,CASSEGRGNSPLHF,TGCGCCAGCAGTGAGGGCAGGGGAAATTCACCCCTCCACTTT